These T cell receptor beta chains were read from a single sample in a study of blood T cell repertoires in COVID-19. Only in-frame clones appear in the TCRdb table, and some are missing; sequencing was by immunoSEQ multiplex PCR. The sample includes a few hundred thousand clones, 70% to 90% of them seen just once. What was sequenced was peripheral blood. These receptors were obtained from a man in his 60s who had recovered from COVID-19. CDR3s include the opening cysteine and the closing phenylalanine or tryptophan. A D gene is named only where the DNA matches it firmly. The size field is filled for only some rows; it gives once, few, many or a size class.

TGTGCCAGCAGCATAGCGGTTAGGGGTGGGGAGCAGTTCTTC	CASSIAVRGGEQFF	TRBV3-1/TRBV3-2	TRBJ2-1	.	once
TGTGCCAGCAGCTTAGCGGGGGAGCATGAGCAGTTCTTC	CASSLAGEHEQFF	TRBV11-3	TRBJ2-1	.	.
TGTGCCAGCAGCTTGGAAGGACAGGGGATATCAACTAATGAAAAACTGTTTTTT	CASSLEGQGISTNEKLFF	TRBV11-2	TRBJ1-4	TRBD1	.
TGTGCCAGCAGTGGAACAGGGGCAGATACGCAGTATTTT	CASSGTGADTQYF	TRBV9	TRBJ2-3	TRBD1	once
TGTGCCAGCAGTGACAGGGGGCAATATGAGCAGTTCTTC	CASSDRGQYEQFF	TRBV6-1	TRBJ2-1	TRBD1	.
TGTGCCAGCAGCGAGAACAGGGGCTATAACGAGCAGTACTTC	CASSENRGYNEQYF	TRBV7-2	TRBJ2-7	TRBD1	.
TGTGCCAGCAGCCGAAGTGACGGGTACGAGCAGTACTTC	CASSRSDGYEQYF	TRBV5-4	TRBJ2-7	.	few
TGTGCCATCAGTGTTTTGGGCTCAGCCTACGAGCAGTACTTC	CAISVLGSAYEQYF	TRBV10-3	TRBJ2-7	.	.
TGTGCCAGCAGCTTGTCCGGGGATTCACGGACGTCCTACAATGAGCAGTTCTTC	CASSLSGDSRTSYNEQFF	TRBV5-4	TRBJ2-1	.	.
TGTGCCAGCAGCTGGTCCGGGACAGCATCATACGAGCAGTACTTC	CASSWSGTASYEQYF	TRBV5-6	TRBJ2-7	TRBD1	.
TGCAGTGCTAGCCCCCAGGTCCCGCAGTATTTT	CSASPQVPQYF	TRBV20-1	TRBJ2-3	.	.
TGTGCCAGCAGCCCACAGGGGGCGCTTGGGGCCAACGTCCTGACTTTC	CASSPQGALGANVLTF	TRBV28	TRBJ2-6	TRBD1	.
TGTGCCAGCAGTGAAAACGGAGTTAACTATGGCTACACCTTC	CASSENGVNYGYTF	TRBV6-1	TRBJ1-2	.	few
TGTGCCAGCAGTCCTAAGCCCGCTAACAGGGGGCGCGCCTATAATTCACCCCTCCACTTT	CASSPKPANRGRAYNSPLHF	TRBV6-6	TRBJ1-6	TRBD1	.
TGTGCCAGCAGGCGCGGGAGTTTGGGCGAGCAGTACTTC	CASRRGSLGEQYF	TRBV6-5	TRBJ2-7	TRBD2	.
TGTGCCAGCTCACCAGGGCGGGGCACAGATACGCAGTATTTT	CASSPGRGTDTQYF	TRBV18	TRBJ2-3	.	.
TGTGCCACCACGAGACAGGGGTACGGTGAAAAACTGTTTTTT	CATTRQGYGEKLFF	TRBV19	TRBJ1-4	TRBD1	.
TGCGCCAGCAACCCGCGCGGGGGGGTTTACAATGAGCAGTTCTTC	CASNPRGGVYNEQFF	TRBV5-1	TRBJ2-1	TRBD2	.
TGTGCCAGCAGCGCTTACCTAAGACTAACCCTAAACTACGAGCAGTACTTC	CASSAYLRLTLNYEQYF	TRBV5-6	TRBJ2-7	.	few
TGTGCCAGCAGCTTGCGGACAGGGGGGAATGAGCAGTTCTTC	CASSLRTGGNEQFF	TRBV5-4	TRBJ2-1	TRBD1	few
TGTGCCAGTTCACTGCCGGGACAGGGCCAGCCCCAGCATTTT	CASSLPGQGQPQHF	TRBV19	TRBJ1-5	TRBD1	.
TGTGCCAGTAGTAGAGCGGGAGTGCTAGATACGCAGTATTTT	CASSRAGVLDTQYF	TRBV19	TRBJ2-3	TRBD2	.
TGTGCCAGCAGCACCGGGACAGGGTTTATGGAGACCCAGTACTTC	CASSTGTGFMETQYF	TRBV11-3	TRBJ2-5	TRBD1	once
TGTGCCAGCAGTTATAAAGAGACCCAGTACTTC	CASSYKETQYF	TRBV28	TRBJ2-5	.	few
TGTGCCAGCAGCTTAGCGGGGAGTGGAAAGACCCAGTACTTC	CASSLAGSGKTQYF	TRBV7-2	TRBJ2-5	.	once
TGTGCCATCAGTGAAGGCGGGGTATACAATGAGCAGTTCTTC	CAISEGGVYNEQFF	TRBV10-3	TRBJ2-1	.	.
TGTGCCAGCAGTGAGTATGAGGCAGCGGAAGCTTTCTTT	CASSEYEAAEAFF	TRBV2	TRBJ1-1	.	.
TGCGCCAGCAGCCAAGATGTCGGGGGGGTGATAAGCGAGCAGTACTTC	CASSQDVGGVISEQYF	TRBV4-1	TRBJ2-7	TRBD2	once
TGCGCCAGCAGCTTCCCGCGGACAGGGGGCACTGAAGCTTTCTTT	CASSFPRTGGTEAFF	TRBV5-1	TRBJ1-1	TRBD1	.
TGCGCCAGCAGCCGCCAAGAGACCCAGTACTTC	CASSRQETQYF	TRBV5-1	TRBJ2-5	.	.
TGTGCCAGCAGCCGGGGACAGGGGCTGCATGTCTACACCTTC	CASSRGQGLHVYTF	TRBV27	TRBJ1-2	TRBD1	.
TGCAGTGCTAGCACAGCAGATACGCAGTATTTT	CSASTADTQYF	TRBV20-1	TRBJ2-3	.	.
TGTGCCAGCAGTGGACTAGTCCCCGGGGAGCTGTTTTTT	CASSGLVPGELFF	TRBV28	TRBJ2-2	TRBD2	.
TGTGCCAGCAGCTTCCTCGGGACATCCCCTAGTGTTAATGAAAAACTGTTTTTT	CASSFLGTSPSVNEKLFF	TRBV7-9	TRBJ1-4	.	.
TGTGCCAGCAGTGACGGGGGGAGCCTCTACGAGCAGTACTTC	CASSDGGSLYEQYF	TRBV25-1	TRBJ2-7	TRBD2	.
TGTGCCAGCCGGGGGGACGGCTACACCTTC	CASRGDGYTF	TRBV6-5	TRBJ1-2	.	.
TGCGCCAGCAGCCGGGCGGGGACAGGGGAGTACGAGCAGTACTTC	CASSRAGTGEYEQYF	TRBV5-1	TRBJ2-7	TRBD1	many
TGTGCCAGCAGCGAGAGCGATCAGCCCCAGCATTTT	CASSESDQPQHF	TRBV5-5	TRBJ1-5	.	.
TGTGCCAGCAGCCGATTACAGGGTCTAAATGGCTACACCTTC	CASSRLQGLNGYTF	TRBV6-5	TRBJ1-2	.	.
TGTGCCACCAGTGACATGGACAAGGGTCCGTTCTTC	CATSDMDKGPFF	TRBV24-1	TRBJ2-1	.	few
TGTGCCAGCAGTTCCTTTCTAGTGCAGTACTTC	CASSSFLVQYF	TRBV28	TRBJ2-7	.	.